This TCR beta chain was sequenced for a study of early T cells in non-severe SARS-CoV-2 infection. Turning to the study itself: Unsorted whole blood bulk RNA was sequenced, with unpaired chains. Overall study findings and caveats: Private and CD4 specificities were missed by VDJdb matching, skewed to anti-spike CD8.

This clonotype was seen more than once but under ten times. The antigen remains undetermined. Tagging with unique molecular identifiers was applied to individual cDNA molecules. MiXCR was run by TCRdb on the 5' RACE reads, yielding one entry per CDR3 protein. Among some 26,000 distinct CDR3 sequences listed, around 4.4% were seen once. CDR1 and CDR2 (germline): SNHLY, FYNNEI. The ends were cut back, 7 bases at V and 4 bases at J, with 12 bases in the middle. The CDR3 has 13 amino acids. Sequences were obtained from whole blood. The receptor's source is an adult who was a healthcare worker with PCR-confirmed SARS-CoV-2 infection or an uninfected control (not recorded which). The chain recombines TRBV2 with TRBJ2-3; D gene uncertain. CDR3: CASIPPAPDTQYF. The CDR3, as DNA: TGTGCCAGCATACCGCCTGCCCCAGATACGCAGTATTTT.